This entry is about one T cell receptor beta chain. The antigen remains undetermined. This record comes from a study of tumor-infiltrating lymphocytes in primary liver carcinoma. For the study at large: The cohort included men and women aged 30 to 69 years. Tumors measured roughly 4.2 to 10 cm and were stage T1-T3 N0M0.

Starting material of about 450 ng total RNA yielded TCR beta cDNA via a constant-region primer. Three-round nested multiplex PCR performed with slightly modified ARM-PCR produced the TCR beta libraries. TCRdb called the multiplex PCR reads again in MiXCR, with one record for every CDR3 protein. The sample carries 300,000 to 400,000 distinct CDR3 sequences, around three fifths recorded once. Blood RNA was derived from unsorted whole blood, and germline DNA was extracted too. Every patient had chronic HBV infection and was treatment-naive. Broader study findings: Compared with blood, tumor repertoires held significantly more in their top 250 clones.

The sequence derives from a man between 40 and 49 years old with primary liver carcinoma and hepatitis B virus infection. Sequenced material: peripheral blood.

CDR3 protein: CASRAQGDTDTQYF. The CDR3 DNA reads as TGCGCCAGCAGAGCGCAGGGAGACACTGATACGCAGTATTTT. This chain uses TRBV4-1 with TRBJ2-3; D may correspond to TRBD1 or TRBD2 (5 bases each). The CDR3 spans 14 residues. Germline V gene data show CDR1 as MGHRA and CDR2 as YSYEKL. V was trimmed by 6 bases and J by 6 bases, leaving 16 bases between them.